The text below deals with one TCR beta chain. 13 Jbeta primers and 60 Vbeta primers were used for the PCR. Sequencing was performed with immunoSEQ multiplex PCR; in TCRdb, only in-frame clones are kept and a portion is missing. The sample shows about 160,000 clones, 75% to 85% of them seen only once. This record comes from a study of cytomegalovirus exposure and HLA in healthy donors. CDR1 is MNHEY and CDR2 is SVGAGI in the germline V gene. V was shortened by 7 bases and J by 0 bases, with 16 bases between the two germline ends. There are 15 residues in the CDR3. The V call is TRBV6-5, the J call TRBJ2-7, with D perhaps TRBD2 (5 bases). The clonotype comes from a girl aged 2 to 9 in good health and CMV-seropositive. Sequenced material: PBMCs. The CDR3 is CASTNPAASSYEQYF. In nucleotides, the CDR3 is TGTGCCAGCACAAACCCAGCGGCTAGCTCCTACGAGCAGTACTTC.